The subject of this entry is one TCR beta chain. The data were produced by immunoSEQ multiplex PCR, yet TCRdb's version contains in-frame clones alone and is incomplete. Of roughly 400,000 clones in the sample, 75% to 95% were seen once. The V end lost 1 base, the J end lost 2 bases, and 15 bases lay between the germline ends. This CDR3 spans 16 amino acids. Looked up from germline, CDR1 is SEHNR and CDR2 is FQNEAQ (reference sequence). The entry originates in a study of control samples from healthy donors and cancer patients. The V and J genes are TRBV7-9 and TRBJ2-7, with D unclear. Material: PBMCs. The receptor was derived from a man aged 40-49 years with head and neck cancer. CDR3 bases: TGTGCCAGCAGCTTAGGTTTACCATTAGGGCCCTACGAGCAGTACTTC. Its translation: CASSLGLPLGPYEQYF. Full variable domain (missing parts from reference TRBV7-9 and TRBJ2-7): DTGVSQNPRHKITKRGQNVTFRCDPISEHNRLYWYRQTLGQGPEFLTYFQNEAQLEKSRLLSDRFSAERPKGSFSTLEIQRTEQGDSAMYLCASSLGLPLGPYEQYFGPGTRLTVT.